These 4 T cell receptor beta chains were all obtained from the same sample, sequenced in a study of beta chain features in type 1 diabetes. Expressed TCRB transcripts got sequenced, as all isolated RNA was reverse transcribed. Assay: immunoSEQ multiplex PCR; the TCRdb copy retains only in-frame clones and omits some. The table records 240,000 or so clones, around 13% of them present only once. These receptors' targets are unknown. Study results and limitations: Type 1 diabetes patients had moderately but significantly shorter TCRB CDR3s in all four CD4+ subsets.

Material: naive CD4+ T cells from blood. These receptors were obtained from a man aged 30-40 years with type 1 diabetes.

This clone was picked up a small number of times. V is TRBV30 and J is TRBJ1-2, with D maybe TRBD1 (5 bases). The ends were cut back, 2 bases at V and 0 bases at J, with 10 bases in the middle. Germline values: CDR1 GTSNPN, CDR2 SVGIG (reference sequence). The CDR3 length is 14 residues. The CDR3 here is CAWSPDSTNYGYTF. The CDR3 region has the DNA TGTGCCTGGAGTCCCGACAGCACTAACTATGGCTACACCTTC. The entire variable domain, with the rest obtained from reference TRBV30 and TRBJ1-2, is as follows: SQTIHQWPATLVQPVGSPLSLECTVEGTSNPNLYWYRQAAGRGLQLLFYSVGIGQISSEVPQNLSASRPQDRQFILSSKKLLLSDSGFYLCAWSPDSTNYGYTFGSGTRLTVV.

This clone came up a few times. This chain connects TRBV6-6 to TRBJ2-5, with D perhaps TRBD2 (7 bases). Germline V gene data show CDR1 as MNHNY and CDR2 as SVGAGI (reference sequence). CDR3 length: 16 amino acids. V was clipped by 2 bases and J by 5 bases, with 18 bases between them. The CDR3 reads CASSYPGGGHPETQYF. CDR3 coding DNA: TGTGCCAGCAGTTACCCTGGCGGGGGCCACCCGGAGACCCAGTACTTC.

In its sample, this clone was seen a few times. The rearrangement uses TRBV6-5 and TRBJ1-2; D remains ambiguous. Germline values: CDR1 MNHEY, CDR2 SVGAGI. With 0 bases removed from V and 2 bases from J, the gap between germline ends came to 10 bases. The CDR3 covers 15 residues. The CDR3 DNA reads TGTGCCAGCAGTTACTCGCCAGGAACCAACTATGGCTACACCTTC. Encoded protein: CASSYSPGTNYGYTF.

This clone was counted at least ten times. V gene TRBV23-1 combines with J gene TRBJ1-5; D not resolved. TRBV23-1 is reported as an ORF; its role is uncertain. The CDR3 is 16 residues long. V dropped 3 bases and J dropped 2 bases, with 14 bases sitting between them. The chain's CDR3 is CASSHRGYEGNQPQHF. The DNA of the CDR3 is TGCGCCAGCAGTCACAGAGGGTACGAGGGCAATCAGCCCCAGCATTTT.